Included here is one T cell receptor beta chain sequence, with context. As yet, its antigen is unknown. This sample was taken from a study of blood T cells in healthy people across ages. Whole-study results and caveats: Both naive CD4+ cell counts and diversity were greater in long-lived donors than in aged donors.

Then a second PCR, running roughly 7 to 11 cycles, was carried out with a sample-barcoded 5' primer and a J-beta primer mix. TCRdb re-called the 5' RACE reads through MiXCR, storing one row per CDR3 protein. The data show 800,000 to 1,300,000 distinct CDR3 sequences, roughly 24% seen once. Per the germline V gene, CDR1 is MNHEY and CDR2 is SVGAGI. V lost 2 bases to trimming and J lost 1 base, with 6 bases between them. This CDR3 is built from 15 residues. The study recruited healthy Caucasian donors from Russia who were aged roughly 6 to 90. Peripheral blood was drawn, about 10 milliliters per donor. The same data also went into a second study, on T cells of mothers and their children. That study adds: All extracted RNA went into cDNA synthesis, 1.5 ug per 15 ul.

This chain uses TRBV6-5 with TRBJ2-6; D is uncertain. Sequences were obtained from blood. The receptor was derived from a girl aged 2 to 9 in good health. In DNA form, the CDR3 reads TGTGCCAGCAGTTACCGGGCTTCTGGGGCCAACGTCCTGACTTTC. Translated: CASSYRASGANVLTF.